The entry below describes one TCR beta chain. Other DNA sequences in the sample encode the same CDR3. Some clones are missing from TCRdb's copy, which holds only in-frame ones; the method was immunoSEQ multiplex PCR. The data show tens of thousands of clones, about 86% seen once. The data are from a study of blood T cell repertoires in COVID-19. Study information: Nucleic acid was either cDNA or gDNA, and it came from T cells, B-cell-depleted T cells, or PBMCs.

J gave up 7 bases and V 4 bases, and 1 base lay outside the gene matches. The CDR3 covers 14 residues. From germline, CDR1 is LGHDT and CDR2 YNNKEL (reference sequence). V usage is TRBV3-1 (or the pseudogene TRBV3-2) and J usage is TRBJ1-6; TRBD1 matches at 10 bases. Sequencing was done on a sample of peripheral blood. This clonotype was obtained from a woman aged 80 or older with acute or convalescent COVID-19. DNA for the CDR3: TGTGCCAGCAGCCCGGGACAGGGGAATTCACCCCTCCACTTT. Translated: CASSPGQGNSPLHF.